These 5 T cell receptor beta chains were sequenced from one sample in a study of T cells in Graves' hyperthyroidism and ophthalmopathy. Amplified TCR beta CDR3 regions derived from RNA transcripts. The HTBI primer set drove a first-round RT-PCR of the TCR CDR3. TCRdb re-called the multiplex PCR reads through MiXCR, storing one row per CDR3 protein. This table has hundreds of thousands of distinct CDR3 sequences, approximately 25% appearing once. The sequenced sample was blood. The receptors originated from a woman aged 30 to 39 with Graves' ophthalmopathy.

This clonotype has at least ten counts. The chain has TRBV27 and TRBJ1-2; D perhaps matches TRBD1 (5 bases). V was cut by 4 bases and J by 1 base, with 7 bases left in between. Germline values: CDR1 MNHEY, CDR2 SMNVEV (reference sequence). The CDR3 sequence is 13 residues long. The CDR3 coding sequence is TGTGCCAGCAGTTGGCAGGGTAACTATGGCTACACCTTC. Translating gives CASSWQGNYGYTF.

The rearrangement links TRBV28 to TRBJ1-1; possible D gene TRBD1, 5 bases. The V gene's germline CDR1 is MDHEN and CDR2 SYDVKM. The V end lost 8 bases, the J end lost 0 bases, and 13 bases lay between the germline ends. The CDR3 spans 14 residues. CDR3 sequence: CASVTGQVNTEAFF. CDR3 sequence (DNA): TGTGCCAGCGTCACGGGGCAGGTGAACACTGAAGCTTTCTTT.

The chain carries TRBV11-2 and TRBJ1-1, with a weak D call TRBD1 (5 bases). The CDR3 has 18 residues. CDR1 SGHAT and CDR2 FQNNGV come from the germline V gene. V lost 3 bases, J lost 0 bases, and 20 bases lay in between. As DNA, the CDR3 is TGTGCCAGCAGCTTCCTCCGGGACCCTAGGGTCATGAACACTGAAGCTTTCTTT. It encodes CASSFLRDPRVMNTEAFF.

CDR3: CATSRDAGGGAYEQYF. CDR3 nucleotides: TGTGCCACCAGCAGAGATGCGGGCGGGGGGGCCTACGAGCAGTACTTC. The rearrangement links TRBV15 to TRBJ2-7; 9 bases agree with TRBD2. This CDR3 has 16 residues. Germline V gene lookup returns CDR1 LNHNV and CDR2 YYDKDF (reference sequence). Germline trimming cut 0 bases from V and 2 bases from J; bases unmatched to any gene: 5.

This clonotype occurred many times. The gene calls are TRBV3-1 and TRBJ2-7; D ambiguous. The CDR3 extends over 15 amino acids. Germline CDR1 is LGHDT and CDR2 is YNNKEL (reference sequence). V lost 2 bases to trimming and J lost 0 bases, with 11 bases between them. CDR3 loop: CASSQPSSISYEQYF. The CDR3 DNA sequence: TGTGCCAGCAGCCAACCCAGCTCGATCTCCTACGAGCAGTACTTC.